Listed here are 27 T cell receptor beta chains from one sample, sequenced in a study of vaccination effects on CD4 cells after COVID-19. These TCRs are of unknown antigen specificity. Method: immunoSEQ multiplex PCR; TCRdb's copy keeps in-frame clones and lacks some. The repertoire holds 55,000 or so clones, around 67% seen once, with around 20% in the top ten. After expansion with viral peptide pools in the ViraFEST assay, antigen-specific CD4+ T cells were sequenced. Cultured cells yielded isolated CD4+ T cells after 10 to 11 days. Prior SARS-CoV-2 infection was absent in the vaccine recipients, as shown by negative nucleocapsid antibodies. This specimen was CD4+ T cells from PBMCs cultured with SARS-CoV-2 spike peptides, taken before COVID-19 vaccination. The receptors derive from a human donor who received a COVID-19 vaccine.

The chain carries TRBV19 and TRBJ1-2; D gene unclear. The CDR3 has 13 residues. Germline CDR1 reads LNHDA; CDR2 reads SQIVND (reference sequence). V was cut by 3 bases and J by 1 base, with 6 bases left in between. The CDR3 sequence is CASSISDNYGYTF. CDR3 coding DNA: TGTGCCAGTAGTATCTCAGATAACTATGGCTACACCTTC.

The DNA of the CDR3 is TGTGCCAGTAGAAGACAGGGGCAAAACTATGGCTACACCTTC. Translated: CASRRQGQNYGYTF. The chain employs TRBV19 and TRBJ1-2; 8 bases are a match to TRBD1. With V trimmed by 6 bases and J by 2 bases, 5 bases remained unmatched. This CDR3 is 14 amino acids long. Germline CDR1 is LNHDA and CDR2 is SQIVND (reference sequence).

This clone occurred a few times. The chain joins TRBV2 to TRBJ1-2; D remains unclear. Between the trimmed V and J ends, which lost 1 base and 5 bases, there was a span of 17 bases. The CDR3 extends over 16 amino acids. CDR1 is SNHLY, CDR2 FYNNEI, per germline. This chain's CDR3 is CASSEGPGYRAYGYTF. DNA for the CDR3: TGTGCCAGCAGTGAAGGCCCCGGATACCGGGCGTATGGCTACACCTTC. Full variable domain (missing parts from reference TRBV2 and TRBJ1-2): EPEVTQTPSHQVTQMGQEVILRCVPISNHLYFYWYRQILGQKVEFLVSFYNNEISEKSEIFDDQFSVERPDGSNFTLKIRSTKLEDSAMYFCASSEGPGYRAYGYTFGSGTRLTVV.

The chain has TRBV30 and TRBJ2-7, with a weak D call TRBD1 (6 bases). The V and J ends lost 5 bases and 0 bases respectively, with 8 bases between them. Germline V gives CDR1 GTSNPN, CDR2 SVGIG (reference sequence). This CDR3 has 12 residues. The CDR3 sequence is CAWGQSSYEQYF. CDR3 bases: TGTGCCTGGGGACAGTCCTCCTACGAGCAGTACTTC.

The chain joins TRBV28 to TRBJ2-1; perhaps TRBD2 as D (5 bases). Trimming cost V 4 bases and J 4 bases, with 8 bases left between them. CDR1 MDHEN and CDR2 SYDVKM come from the germline V gene. CDR3 size: 13 residues. The CDR3 region has the DNA TGTGCCAGCAGTTCGGGGTGGTACAATGAGCAGTTCTTC. Translating it yields CASSSGWYNEQFF.

The V gene is TRBV5-6, the J gene TRBJ1-1; D perhaps matches TRBD1 (5 bases). Looked up from germline, CDR1 is SGHDT and CDR2 is YYEEEE. Trimming left V 3 bases short and J 2 bases short, with 14 bases between. The CDR3 runs to 15 residues. The CDR3 region has the DNA TGTGCCAGCAGCTCTTCAGGGATGAGAAACACTGAAGCTTTCTTT. The encoded protein is CASSSSGMRNTEAFF.

V is TRBV7-9 and J is TRBJ2-3; TRBD2 aligns across 11 bases. The CDR3 sequence is 16 residues long. The trim removed 3 bases at V and 4 bases at J, leaving 6 bases unmatched. CDR1 and CDR2 (germline): SEHNR, FQNEAQ (reference sequence). The CDR3 DNA reads TGTGCCAGCAGCTTGTCTGTTAGCGGGAGGGCAGATACGCAGTATTTT. Translated, it gives CASSLSVSGRADTQYF. The whole variable domain, filled in from reference TRBV7-9 and TRBJ2-3, reads DTGVSQNPRHKITKRGQNVTFRCDPISEHNRLYWYRQTLGQGPEFLTYFQNEAQLEKSRLLSDRFSAERPKGSFSTLEIQRTEQGDSAMYLCASSLSVSGRADTQYFGPGTRLTVL.

The chain is built from TRBV15 and TRBJ1-4; 8 nucleotides agree with TRBD1. Per the germline V gene, CDR1 is LNHNV and CDR2 is YYDKDF (reference sequence). The length of the CDR3 is 15 residues. J was trimmed by 4 bases and V by 2 bases; bases with no gene match: 3. DNA of the CDR3: TGTGCCACCAGCAGACGAACAGGGGGTAATGAAAAACTGTTTTTT. Amino acids: CATSRRTGGNEKLFF.

The chain couples TRBV3-1 (or the pseudogene TRBV3-2) to TRBJ1-2; D is unresolved. Germline loops: CDR1 LGHDT, CDR2 YNNKEL (reference sequence). This CDR3 has 13 residues. V lost 2 bases to trimming and J lost 3 bases, with 7 bases between them. CDR3 sequence reads: CASSQHTDYGYTF. The CDR3, as DNA: TGTGCCAGCAGCCAACACACGGACTATGGCTACACCTTC.

This clone was picked up a small number of times. The chain recombines TRBV4-2 with TRBJ1-5; TRBD1 is a possible D gene (6 bases). CDR3 length: 15 amino acids. V dropped 2 bases and J dropped 3 bases, with 11 bases sitting between them. Germline V gene data show CDR1 as LGHNA and CDR2 as YNFKEQ. CDR3 nucleotide sequence: TGTGCCAGCAGCCAATCTAGACAGGTCAATCAGCCCCAGCATTTT. It specifies CASSQSRQVNQPQHF.

V gene TRBV4-1 combines with J gene TRBJ1-3, with unresolved D. CDR3 length: 16 amino acids. CDR1 is MGHRA and CDR2 is YSYEKL in the germline V gene. Trimming pared 3 bases from V and 4 bases from J, leaving 16 bases between. CDR3 sequence: CASSQGLLRRGNTIYF. CDR3 in DNA: TGCGCCAGCAGCCAGGGATTGTTGAGGAGGGGAAACACCATATATTTT.

The rearrangement uses TRBV6-5 and TRBJ1-1; D ambiguous. V was shortened by 5 bases and J by 4 bases, with 17 bases between the two germline ends. CDR3 size: 15 residues. CDR1 MNHEY and CDR2 SVGAGI come from the germline V gene. CDR3 DNA: TGTGCCAGCAGTCCCCCCCAATTCCGGACCACTGAAGCTTTCTTT. Protein sequence: CASSPPQFRTTEAFF.

In this sample, this clone is medium-sized. This sequence joins TRBV7-6 and TRBJ2-3; 10 nucleotides line up with TRBD2. V was pared by 0 bases and J by 4 bases, with 4 bases of the junction left unmatched. Germline CDR1 is SGHVS and CDR2 is FNYEAQ. This CDR3 is built from 16 residues. The CDR3 DNA reads TGTGCCAGCAGCTTAGCTACTAGCGGGATCCCAGATACGCAGTATTTT. Translation: CASSLATSGIPDTQYF.

V usage is TRBV28 and J usage is TRBJ2-6, with 7 positions matching TRBD1. The length of the CDR3 is 16 residues. From germline, CDR1 is MDHEN and CDR2 SYDVKM. V lost 1 base to trimming and J lost 4 bases; unmatched junction nucleotides: 4. The CDR3, as DNA: TGTGCCAGCAGTTTATCTGACAGGGCAGGGGCCAACGTCCTGACTTTC. This encodes CASSLSDRAGANVLTF.

The chain couples TRBV6-5 to TRBJ1-3; D is uncertain. V lost 0 bases and J 4 bases, leaving 4 bases between the germline ends. Germline V gene lookup returns CDR1 MNHEY and CDR2 SVGAGI. This CDR3 is built from 13 residues. The CDR3 protein is CASSYSGGNTIYF. CDR3 nucleotides: TGTGCCAGCAGTTACTCCGGGGGAAACACCATATATTTT.

The chain employs TRBV6-5 and TRBJ1-5, with no clear D. Trimming pared 7 bases from V and 1 base from J, leaving 14 bases between. The CDR3 spans 15 residues. Germline CDR1 MNHEY, CDR2 SVGAGI. CDR3 DNA: TGTGCCAGCATCCCCGGACCGGGGAGCAATCAGCCCCAGCATTTT. Amino acid sequence: CASIPGPGSNQPQHF.

This clone was recorded a few times. V is TRBV6-1 and J is TRBJ1-2, with D possibly TRBD1 on 5 matching bases. From germline, CDR1 is MNHNS and CDR2 SASEGT. The CDR3 contains 13 residues. Trimming left V 3 bases short and J 3 bases short, with 8 bases between. The CDR3 DNA reads as TGTGCCAGCAGTGAGCAGGGCGACTATGGCTACACCTTC. This gives the protein CASSEQGDYGYTF.

This clone was recorded a few times. V is TRBV14 and J is TRBJ2-7, with 7 bases matching TRBD2. With V trimmed by 1 base and J by 4 bases, 13 bases remained unmatched. CDR3 length equals 17 residues. CDR1 SGHDN and CDR2 FVKESK come from the germline V gene. CDR3 region: CASSQGVLRGGTYEQYF. For the CDR3, the DNA is TGTGCCAGCAGCCAAGGCGTGCTTCGCGGGGGTACATACGAGCAGTACTTC.

V usage is TRBV7-2 and J usage is TRBJ1-6; 11 bases align to TRBD1. The CDR3 contains 16 residues. Looked up from germline, CDR1 is SGHTA and CDR2 is FQGNSA. J lost 10 bases, V lost 1 base, and 6 bases had no gene match. CDR3 sequence reads: CASSLEMGQGGSPLHF. CDR3 DNA: TGTGCCAGCAGCTTAGAAATGGGACAGGGGGGCTCACCCCTCCACTTT.

The rearrangement joins TRBV7-9 to TRBJ2-7, with 8 bases that match TRBD2. CDR1 is SEHNR, CDR2 FQNEAQ, per germline (reference sequence). V lost 1 base, J lost 4 bases, and 6 bases stayed unmatched. The CDR3 sequence is 15 residues long. CDR3 region: CASSLGGLVGYEQYF. The CDR3 DNA reads TGTGCCAGCAGCTTAGGGGGACTAGTCGGGTACGAGCAGTACTTC.

The sample holds one count of this clone. The chain uses TRBV6-5 and TRBJ2-7; D is tentatively TRBD1 or TRBD2 (5 bases each). V lost 2 bases, J lost 5 bases, and 10 bases lay in between. Germline V gene sequence: CDR1 MNHEY, CDR2 SVGAGI. CDR3 length: 13 amino acids. The CDR3 here is CASSYGGRDEQYF. In DNA form, the CDR3 reads TGTGCCAGCAGTTACGGGGGTCGGGACGAGCAGTACTTC.

The chain uses TRBV5-1 and TRBJ2-7; 9 positions match TRBD2. Trimming cost V 4 bases and J 4 bases; bases outside gene matches: 9. Germline CDR1 is SGHRS and CDR2 is YFSETQ. The CDR3 runs to 15 residues. DNA for the CDR3: TGCGCCAGCAGCGGCCCTCGCGGACTAGCGTACGAGCAGTACTTC. Translating it yields CASSGPRGLAYEQYF.

This clone is categorized as hyperexpanded (1% or more). The chain carries TRBV6-6 and TRBJ2-1; no reliable D call. This CDR3 has 12 residues. Germline assignment: CDR1 MNHNY and CDR2 SVGAGI (reference sequence). V was cut by 7 bases and J by 3 bases, with 7 bases left in between. CDR3: CASKEFYNEQFF. DNA for the CDR3: TGTGCCAGCAAGGAGTTCTACAATGAGCAGTTCTTC.

This chain links TRBV18 with TRBJ2-2; D is uncertain. V was cut by 1 base and J by 1 base, with 4 bases left in between. The CDR3 sequence is 14 residues long. Germline values: CDR1 KGHSH, CDR2 LQKENI. As DNA, the CDR3 is TGTGCCAGCTCACCACAGGGGAACACCGGGGAGCTGTTTTTT. Amino acids: CASSPQGNTGELFF.

The CDR3 region is CASSPVRDSSWNYGYTF. In nucleotides, the CDR3 is TGTGCCAGCAGCCCAGTCCGGGACAGCTCCTGGAACTATGGCTACACCTTC. This chain connects TRBV7-9 to TRBJ1-2, with 7 bases lining up with TRBD1. J lost 2 bases, V lost 5 bases, and 14 bases had no gene match. The germline V gene has CDR1 SEHNR and CDR2 FQNEAQ (reference sequence). This CDR3 spans 17 amino acids.

The chain is built from TRBV6-5 and TRBJ1-1, with a possible D match to TRBD1 (6 bases). CDR1 and CDR2 from the germline V gene are MNHEY and SVGAGI. Trimming left V 8 bases short and J 1 base short, with 17 bases between. The length of the CDR3 is 15 residues. The CDR3 reads CASFIRGHGNTEAFF. DNA for the CDR3: TGTGCCAGCTTTATTCGGGGGCATGGGAACACTGAAGCTTTCTTT.

This chain links TRBV18 with TRBJ1-1; D gene ambiguous. The CDR3 spans 13 residues. V was cut by 3 bases and J by 0 bases, with 5 bases left in between. Per the germline V gene, CDR1 is KGHSH and CDR2 is LQKENI. In DNA, the CDR3 is TGTGCCAGCTCACCGGCCTTGAACACTGAAGCTTTCTTT. This gives the protein CASSPALNTEAFF.